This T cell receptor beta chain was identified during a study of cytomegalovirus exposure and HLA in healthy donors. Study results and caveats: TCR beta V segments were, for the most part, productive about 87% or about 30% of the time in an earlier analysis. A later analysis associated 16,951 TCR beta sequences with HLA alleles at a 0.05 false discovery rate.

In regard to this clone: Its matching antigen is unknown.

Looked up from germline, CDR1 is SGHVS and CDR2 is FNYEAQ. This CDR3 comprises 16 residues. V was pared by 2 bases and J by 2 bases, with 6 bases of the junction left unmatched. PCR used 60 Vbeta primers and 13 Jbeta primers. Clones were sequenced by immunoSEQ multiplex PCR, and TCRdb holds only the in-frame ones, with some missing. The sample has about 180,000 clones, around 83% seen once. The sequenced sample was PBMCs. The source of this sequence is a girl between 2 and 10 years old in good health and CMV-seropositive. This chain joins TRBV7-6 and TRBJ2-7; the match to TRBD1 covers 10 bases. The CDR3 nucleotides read TGTGCCAGCAGCTTAAGGGACAGGGGCGACCCCTACGAGCAGTACTTC. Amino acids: CASSLRDRGDPYEQYF.